Below, 2 T cell receptor beta chains from the same sample are listed, as sequenced in a study of graft-versus-host responses after intestinal transplantation. Measured with immunoSEQ multiplex PCR; TCRdb has only the in-frame clones, and not every one. The table records about 100,000 clones, about 90% of them present only once. These receptors have no identified antigens. Sequencing was performed on unstimulated CD4+ T cells sorted from spleen or lymph node cells, taken before transplant. The receptors originated from a human donor who was the organ donor for an intestinal transplant.

The V call is TRBV9, the J call TRBJ2-3; D not certain. In germline, CDR1 is SGDLS, CDR2 YYNGEE. The V end lost 0 bases, the J end lost 2 bases, and 10 bases lay between the germline ends. This CDR3 comprises 15 residues. Here the CDR3 reads CASSVGNRYTDTQYF. The CDR3 region has the DNA TGTGCCAGCAGCGTAGGAAATAGATACACAGATACGCAGTATTTT.

The chain combines TRBV6-1 with TRBJ1-1; D may be TRBD1 (6 bases). The V end lost 4 bases, the J end lost 4 bases, and 16 bases lay between the germline ends. Per the germline V gene, CDR1 is MNHNS and CDR2 is SASEGT. The CDR3 runs 15 residues. DNA of the CDR3: TGTGCCAGCAGTGTCGTCAGGGGATGGGGCACTGAAGCTTTCTTT. Amino acids: CASSVVRGWGTEAFF.